This TCR beta chain was captured in a study of PD-L1 blockade in urothelial cancer. Study-wide context: Median blood clonality was around 0.074, with 82,636 unique TCRs. Study results and limitations: Lower pretreatment blood TCR clonality, under the median, predicted better survival, researchers reported.

On this clone itself: Its target is not known.

CDR3 size: 13 residues. Trimming took off 6 bases at V and 12 bases at J, with 18 bases between the two ends. The germline CDR1 and CDR2 sequences are KGHSH and LQKENI. Generated by immunoSEQ multiplex PCR, the TCRdb table keeps only in-frame clones and is missing some. In the table there are approximately 100,000 clones, 91% of which are singletons. This sequence was found in a woman older than 75 with urothelial cancer. V and J are TRBV18 and TRBJ2-1, with D perhaps TRBD2 (5 bases). The input for sequencing was PBMCs, taken around atezolizumab (anti-PD-L1) treatment. The CDR3 loop reads CASSRTRDVSQFF. The CDR3 DNA follows: TGTGCCAGCTCTCGCACTAGGGATGTCTCGCAGTTCTTC.